This T cell receptor beta chain derives from a study of T cell responses to AZD1222 COVID-19 vaccine. This clone has a handful of counts. Its specificity is not known. Its ends do not fully match the called genes, so a read error is possible. Study-wide points: Females made up more of the donors, who were largely white British, and clonal diversity may have come out too low. Recipients of AZD1222 seropositive at baseline numbered only 5 or 6. Two doses of AZD1222 preceded a rise in Spike-specific TCR breadth and depth.

The germline V gene encodes CDR1 MNHEY and CDR2 SVGAGI. This CDR3 contains 14 residues. Sequenced by immunoSEQ multiplex PCR; TCRdb stores in-frame clones only, minus some. The sample yields more than 150,000 clones, 88% seen once. The sample in question was peripheral blood, obtained on day 0 of AZD1222 vaccination. This clonotype was sampled from an adult in good health. The J gene is TRBJ1-2, the V gene TRBV6-5, with 9 bases aligning to TRBD1. The CDR3 DNA sequence: TGTGCCAGCATTTACAGGGGGCGCGACTATGGCTACACCTTC. Translating gives CASIYRGRDYGYTF.